This is a list of T cell receptor beta chains from one sample in a study of T cell responses to AZD1222 COVID-19 vaccine. Profiled with immunoSEQ multiplex PCR; TCRdb holds only in-frame clones, not every one. There are 130,000 to 150,000 clones in the sample; approximately 94% occur only once, and roughly 2% lies in the top ten. Specimen: peripheral blood, collected on day 0 of AZD1222 vaccination. Receptors originate from an adult in good health. Each CDR3 is given with its conserved first and last residue. The order of the fields is J gene, V gene, clone size, D gene, CDR3 protein, CDR3 DNA. D genes are given only for firm matches. Only some rows state a clone size, as once, few, many or a class for expanded clones.

TRBJ1-2 | TRBV20-1 | NA | TRBD1 | CSASNRGTTYGYTF | TGCAGTGCTAGTAACAGGGGAACTACCTATGGCTACACCTTC
TRBJ1-2 | TRBV7-9 | NA | NA | CASSLGNLKGYTF | TGTGCCAGCAGCTTAGGGAATTTAAAAGGCTACACCTTC
TRBJ1-3 | TRBV12-3/TRBV12-4 | NA | NA | CASRVGGNTIYF | TGTGCCAGCAGGGTGGGCGGAAACACCATATATTTT
TRBJ1-5 | TRBV6-1 | NA | NA | CASSEALRQGNQPQHF | TGTGCCAGCAGTGAAGCGCTTCGGCAGGGAAATCAGCCCCAGCATTTT
TRBJ1-2 | TRBV7-9 | NA | NA | CASSSSGGMAGYTF | TGTGCCAGCAGCTCGTCGGGGGGGATGGCTGGCTACACCTTC
TRBJ2-1 | TRBV7-8 | NA | NA | CASSWPDYNEQFF | TGTGCCAGCAGCTGGCCAGATTACAATGAGCAGTTCTTC
TRBJ1-5 | TRBV5-8 | NA | TRBD1 | CASSFRGGNQPQHF | TGTGCCAGCAGCTTCAGGGGGGGCAATCAGCCCCAGCATTTT
TRBJ2-2 | TRBV19 | once | NA | CASSIGGPTSTGELFF | TGTGCCAGTAGTATAGGGGGGCCTACAAGTACCGGGGAGCTGTTTTTT
TRBJ2-7 | TRBV13 | NA | TRBD1 | CASSSGTAYEQYF | TGTGCCAGCAGCTCCGGGACAGCCTACGAGCAGTACTTC
TRBJ2-7 | TRBV11-2 | NA | NA | CASSFPYPGPGSYEQYF | TGTGCCAGCAGCTTCCCTTATCCGGGTCCCGGCTCCTACGAGCAGTACTTC
TRBJ1-5 | TRBV7-6 | NA | TRBD1 | CASSASTGGGQPQHF | TGTGCCAGCAGCGCCTCAACAGGGGGCGGACAGCCCCAGCATTTT
TRBJ2-6 | TRBV7-8 | NA | NA | CASSLRRVTSSTGANVLTF | TGTGCCAGCAGCCTAAGAAGGGTTACCTCTTCCACTGGGGCCAACGTCCTGACTTTC
TRBJ1-2 | TRBV4-2 | NA | NA | CASSQDLARARGYTF | TGTGCCAGCAGCCAAGATCTTGCCAGGGCGAGGGGCTACACCTTC
TRBJ2-2 | TRBV2 | once | NA | CASKGLLGDTGELFF | TGTGCCAGCAAGGGACTCCTTGGGGATACCGGGGAGCTGTTTTTT
TRBJ2-4 | TRBV9 | NA | NA | CASSVYRAKNIQYF | TGTGCCAGCAGCGTATACAGAGCCAAAAACATTCAGTACTTC
TRBJ1-1 | TRBV3-1/TRBV3-2 | NA | NA | CASSQPGLNTEAFF | TGTGCCAGCAGCCAACCAGGGTTGAACACTGAAGCTTTCTTT
TRBJ1-2 | TRBV4-1 | once | NA | CASSQDNREGYGYTF | TGCGCCAGCAGCCAAGACAACAGGGAGGGCTATGGCTACACCTTC
TRBJ2-3 | TRBV11-2 | NA | NA | CASSSATDTQYF | TGTGCCAGCAGCTCGGCCACCGATACGCAGTATTTT
TRBJ2-7 | TRBV6-5 | NA | NA | CASSSAVYEQYF | TGTGCCAGCAGTTCAGCAGTCTACGAGCAGTACTTC
TRBJ2-1 | TRBV9 | NA | NA | CASSAWAQKEQFF | TGTGCCAGCAGCGCCTGGGCTCAGAAAGAGCAGTTCTTC
TRBJ2-1 | TRBV13 | NA | NA | CASSLSGFSGYNEQFF | TGTGCCAGCAGCTTAAGCGGGTTTAGCGGATACAATGAGCAGTTCTTC
TRBJ2-2 | TRBV6-5 | NA | TRBD2 | CASRTGTKFGGELFF | TGTGCCAGCAGGACCGGGACTAAATTCGGCGGGGAGCTGTTTTTT
TRBJ2-3 | TRBV11-3 | NA | NA | CASSPGPSTDTQYF | TGTGCCAGCAGCCCAGGGCCCAGCACAGATACGCAGTATTTT
TRBJ1-2 | TRBV6-2/TRBV6-3 | NA | TRBD1 | CASSRPQGARNYGYTF | TGTGCCAGCAGTCGGCCACAGGGGGCGAGGAACTATGGCTACACCTTC
TRBJ1-2 | TRBV6-5 | NA | TRBD1 | CASSLLTGGNYGYTF | TGTGCCAGCAGCCTCCTGACAGGGGGGAACTATGGCTACACCTTC
TRBJ1-1 | TRBV7-9 | NA | TRBD1 | CASSPRTGQNTEAFF | TGTGCCAGCAGCCCAAGGACAGGGCAGAACACTGAAGCTTTCTTT
TRBJ1-1 | TRBV18 | many | NA | CASSPTLNRGGNTEAFF | TGTGCCAGCTCCCCGACGCTTAATCGGGGGGGCAACACTGAAGCTTTCTTT
TRBJ2-2 | TRBV7-9 | NA | NA | CASSLAALQNTGELFF | TGTGCCAGCAGCTTAGCCGCCCTCCAGAACACCGGGGAGCTGTTTTTT
TRBJ1-1 | TRBV19 | NA | NA | CASSMGDTMNTEAFF | TGTGCCAGTAGTATGGGGGACACAATGAACACTGAAGCTTTCTTT
TRBJ1-4 | TRBV19 | NA | NA | CASSGSGATNEKLFF | TGTGCCAGTAGTGGTTCCGGGGCGACTAATGAAAAACTGTTTTTT
TRBJ2-1 | TRBV4-1 | NA | NA | CASSPMRDYNEQFF | TGCGCCAGCAGTCCTATGCGGGACTACAATGAGCAGTTCTTC
TRBJ1-3 | TRBV28 | once | NA | CATVSGGPGNTIYF | TGTGCCACCGTCTCCGGGGGGCCCGGAAACACCATATATTTT
TRBJ2-7 | TRBV19 | NA | NA | CASSITVMGEQYF | TGTGCCAGTAGTATCACAGTCATGGGCGAGCAGTACTTC
TRBJ2-1 | TRBV18 | once | NA | CASSPQAGYNEQFF | TGTGCCAGCTCACCTCAGGCGGGGTACAATGAGCAGTTCTTC
TRBJ2-7 | TRBV6-5 | NA | NA | CASSYKAGGFYEQYF | TGTGCCAGCAGTTACAAAGCGGGTGGGTTCTACGAGCAGTACTTC
TRBJ1-2 | TRBV12-5 | NA | NA | CASGRDTNYGYTF | TGTGCTAGTGGACGGGACACTAACTATGGCTACACCTTC
TRBJ2-6 | TRBV5-6 | NA | NA | CASSFGRSGANVLTF | TGTGCCAGCAGCTTTGGACGCTCTGGGGCCAACGTCCTGACTTTC
TRBJ2-5 | TRBV5-4 | NA | TRBD2 | CASSLASGGWETQYF | TGTGCCAGCAGCTTGGCCAGCGGGGGTTGGGAAACCCAGTACTTC
TRBJ2-7 | TRBV5-1 | NA | NA | CASSSRNRAEQYF | TGCGCCAGCAGCTCCCGGAACAGGGCCGAGCAGTACTTC
TRBJ1-5 | TRBV7-3 | NA | TRBD1 | CASSAPGQGNQPQHF | TGTGCCAGCAGCGCACCGGGACAGGGTAATCAGCCCCAGCATTTT
TRBJ1-2 | TRBV3-1/TRBV3-2 | NA | TRBD1 | CASSQGTGGRNYGYTF | TGTGCCAGCAGCCAAGGGACAGGGGGTAGGAACTATGGCTACACCTTC
TRBJ2-4 | TRBV12-3/TRBV12-4 | NA | NA | CASSLWGENIQYF | TGTGCCAGCAGTTTGTGGGGGGAAAACATTCAGTACTTC
TRBJ2-1 | TRBV5-1 | NA | TRBD2 | CASSSETSGRANEQFF | TGCGCCAGCAGCTCTGAGACTAGCGGGAGGGCCAATGAGCAGTTCTTC
TRBJ1-1 | TRBV5-8 | once | NA | CASSHFRAFF | TGTGCCAGCAGCCATTTTCGCGCTTTCTTT
TRBJ2-7 | TRBV5-1 | NA | NA | CASSLASEQYF | TGCGCCAGCAGCTTGGCAAGCGAGCAGTACTTC
TRBJ2-3 | TRBV25-1 | NA | NA | CASTPPGVFTDTQYF | TGTGCCAGCACCCCCCCAGGGGTGTTCACAGATACGCAGTATTTT
TRBJ1-2 | TRBV5-5 | NA | TRBD1 | CASSPRTGDGYGYTF | TGTGCCAGCAGCCCCCGGACAGGGGACGGCTATGGCTACACCTTC
TRBJ1-5 | TRBV10-2 | NA | NA | CASSVPNQPQHF | TGCGCCAGCAGTGTGCCTAATCAGCCCCAGCATTTT
TRBJ2-1 | TRBV5-8 | NA | TRBD1 | CASSLDRGTYNEQFF | TGTGCCAGCAGCTTGGACAGGGGGACCTACAATGAGCAGTTCTTC
TRBJ2-1 | TRBV5-1 | NA | NA | CASSSPQGPYNEQFF | TGCGCCAGCAGCTCCCCGCAGGGTCCCTACAATGAGCAGTTCTTC
TRBJ2-7 | TRBV6-5 | NA | NA | CASSYLRGLSYEQYF | TGTGCCAGCAGTTACCTGCGGGGGCTGTCCTACGAGCAGTACTTC
TRBJ2-2 | TRBV7-2 | once | NA | CASSFWARDTGELFF | TGTGCCAGCAGCTTTTGGGCGAGGGACACCGGGGAGCTGTTTTTT
TRBJ1-1 | TRBV11-3 | NA | NA | CASSSGRGTEAFF | TGTGCCAGCAGCTCGGGTAGGGGCACTGAAGCTTTCTTT
TRBJ1-2 | TRBV19 | NA | NA | CASSIRSYGYTF | TGTGCCAGTAGTATAAGGAGTTATGGCTACACCTTC
TRBJ2-1 | TRBV6-5 | NA | NA | CASSYGPAATNNEQFF | TGTGCCAGCAGTTACGGCCCAGCGGCAACGAACAATGAGCAGTTCTTC